Listed below are T cell receptor beta chains from one sample, sequenced in a study of blood T cell repertoires in COVID-19. Assay used: immunoSEQ multiplex PCR; TCRdb lists only in-frame clones, some missing. Among hundreds of thousands of clones listed, around 89% were seen once. Specimen: PBMCs or T cells enriched from blood (not recorded which). The receptors stem from a man between 35 and 55 years old who had recovered from COVID-19. Both conserved end residues are part of each CDR3. Each record gives: V gene, clone size, D gene, J gene, CDR3 protein, CDR3 DNA. D genes are given only for firm matches. Clone size is shown for a subset of rows, as once, few, many or a class of expanded clone.

TRBV5-1	.	.	TRBJ1-4	CASSGGSANEKLFF	TGCGCCAGCAGCGGGGGCAGCGCTAATGAAAAACTGTTTTTT
TRBV7-2	once	.	TRBJ1-3	CASSLRPRANGNTIYF	TGTGCCAGCAGCTTGCGGCCGCGTGCGAATGGAAACACCATATATTTT
TRBV5-1	.	TRBD1	TRBJ2-1	CASSFTGTAPFKNEQFF	TGCGCCAGCAGCTTCACTGGGACAGCACCATTCAAGAATGAGCAGTTCTTC
TRBV7-8	.	TRBD2	TRBJ2-4	CASSLVLSVAASGENIQYF	TGTGCCAGCAGCTTAGTTTTATCGGTGGCGGCTAGCGGGGAAAACATTCAGTACTTC
TRBV6-5	.	TRBD1	TRBJ2-3	CASSYSGTGDQDTQYF	TGTGCCAGCAGTTATTCCGGGACAGGGGACCAGGATACGCAGTATTTT
TRBV7-6	.	TRBD1	TRBJ2-1	CASSLVRDSSYNEQFF	TGTGCCAGCAGCTTAGTAAGGGACAGCTCCTACAATGAGCAGTTCTTC
TRBV12-3/TRBV12-4	.	.	TRBJ1-6	CASSPTMDSPLHF	TGTGCCAGCAGCCCGACTATGGATTCACCCCTCCACTTT
TRBV18	.	TRBD1	TRBJ1-1	CASSPFDRGAEAFF	TGTGCCAGCTCACCCTTCGACAGGGGCGCTGAAGCTTTCTTT
TRBV14	.	TRBD1	TRBJ2-3	CASSQEGQETYPLFYTDTQYF	TGTGCCAGCAGCCAAGAAGGACAGGAGACATACCCATTGTTTTACACAGATACGCAGTATTTT
TRBV18	.	.	TRBJ1-6	CASSPGMDSPLHF	TGTGCCAGCTCACCCGGTATGGATTCACCCCTCCACTTT
TRBV5-4	.	.	TRBJ2-7	CASSIMSGAGGLEQYF	TGTGCCAGCAGCATAATGAGTGGGGCAGGGGGGCTCGAGCAGTACTTC